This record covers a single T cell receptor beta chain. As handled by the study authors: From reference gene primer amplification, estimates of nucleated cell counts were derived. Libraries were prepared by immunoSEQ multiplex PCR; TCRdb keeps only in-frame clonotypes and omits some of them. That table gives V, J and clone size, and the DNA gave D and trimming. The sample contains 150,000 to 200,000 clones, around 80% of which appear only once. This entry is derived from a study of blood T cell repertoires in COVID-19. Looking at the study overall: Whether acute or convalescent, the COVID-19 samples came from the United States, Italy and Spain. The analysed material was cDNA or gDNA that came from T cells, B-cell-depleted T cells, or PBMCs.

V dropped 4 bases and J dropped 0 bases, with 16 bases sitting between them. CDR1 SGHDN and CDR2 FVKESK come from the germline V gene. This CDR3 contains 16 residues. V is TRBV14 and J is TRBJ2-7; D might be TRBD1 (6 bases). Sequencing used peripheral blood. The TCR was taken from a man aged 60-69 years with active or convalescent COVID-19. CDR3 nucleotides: TGTGCCAGCAGCCCGCACAGGGAAGTGAGCTCCTACGAGCAGTACTTC. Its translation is CASSPHREVSSYEQYF.